These T cell receptor beta chains were read from a single sample in a study of blood T cell repertoires in COVID-19. TCRdb keeps only in-frame clones here, not all; method: immunoSEQ multiplex PCR. The data show about 44,000 clones, around 90% seen once. Sequenced sample: peripheral blood. These receptor sequences come from a woman aged 80 or older in a cohort sampled during active or convalescent COVID-19. The CDR3 runs from the conserved cysteine through the conserved F or W. A D gene is named only where the DNA matches it firmly. Clone size is shown for a subset of rows, as once, few, many or a class of expanded clone.

j_gene: TRBJ1-2
v_gene: TRBV5-1
len: 14
d_gene: -
abundance: few
CDR3nt: TGCGCCAGCAGCTTGGAGGAGGGGATGCGGGGCTACACCTTC
CDR3aa: CASSLEEGMRGYTF

j_gene: TRBJ2-7
v_gene: TRBV10-3
len: 12
d_gene: -
abundance: once
CDR3nt: TGTGCCATCAGTGAGACCAGCTACGAGCAGTACTTC
CDR3aa: CAISETSYEQYF

j_gene: TRBJ2-2
v_gene: TRBV10-2
len: 13
d_gene: -
abundance: -
CDR3nt: TGCGCCAGCAGCCGTTTTCAGGGCGGGGAGCTGTTTTTT
CDR3aa: CASSRFQGGELFF

j_gene: TRBJ2-7
v_gene: TRBV4-3
len: 16
d_gene: TRBD2
abundance: -
CDR3nt: TGCGCCAGCAGCCAAGATCGGGCTAGCGGGCTGTACGAGCAGTACTTC
CDR3aa: CASSQDRASGLYEQYF

j_gene: TRBJ1-1
v_gene: TRBV4-3
len: 15
d_gene: -
abundance: -
CDR3nt: TGCGCCAGCAGCGCAAGAGTGGCAGGTGGGACTGAAGCTTTCTTT
CDR3aa: CASSARVAGGTEAFF

j_gene: TRBJ2-1
v_gene: TRBV19
len: 19
d_gene: TRBD2
abundance: -
CDR3nt: TGTGCCAGTAGTATACCCCCGTCGGTAGCGGGGGGGATCTACAATGAGCAGTTCTTC
CDR3aa: CASSIPPSVAGGIYNEQFF

j_gene: TRBJ1-2
v_gene: TRBV5-1
len: 13
d_gene: TRBD1
abundance: -
CDR3nt: TGCGCCAGCAGCAACCAGGGGGACTATGGCTACACCTTC
CDR3aa: CASSNQGDYGYTF

j_gene: TRBJ1-6
v_gene: TRBV25-1
len: 14
d_gene: TRBD1
abundance: -
CDR3nt: TGTGCCAGCAGTGAATGGAGACAGGGTTCACCCCTCCACTTT
CDR3aa: CASSEWRQGSPLHF

j_gene: TRBJ2-1
v_gene: TRBV4-1
len: 16
d_gene: TRBD2
abundance: -
CDR3nt: TGCGCCAGCAGCCAGCCGGGACTAGCGGTCTACAATGAGCAGTTCTTC
CDR3aa: CASSQPGLAVYNEQFF

j_gene: TRBJ2-1
v_gene: TRBV7-2
len: 15
d_gene: TRBD2
abundance: -
CDR3nt: TGTGCCAGCAGCTTAATTAGCGGGACCCTCAATGAGCAGTTCTTC
CDR3aa: CASSLISGTLNEQFF

j_gene: TRBJ1-6
v_gene: TRBV27
len: 12
d_gene: -
abundance: -
CDR3nt: TGTGCCAGCAGCCGGGGGGGTTCACCCCTCCACTTT
CDR3aa: CASSRGGSPLHF

j_gene: TRBJ2-3
v_gene: TRBV7-9
len: 13
d_gene: -
abundance: -
CDR3nt: TGTGCCAGCAGCGCTACTAGCTCATATACGCAGTATTTT
CDR3aa: CASSATSSYTQYF

j_gene: TRBJ2-5
v_gene: TRBV5-1
len: 15
d_gene: TRBD1
abundance: -
CDR3nt: TGCGCCAGCAGCTTGTGGCAGGGGGTCCAAGAGACCCAGTACTTC
CDR3aa: CASSLWQGVQETQYF

j_gene: TRBJ2-7
v_gene: TRBV27
len: 12
d_gene: -
abundance: once
CDR3nt: TGTGCCAGCACCGACAGAGTTGCCGAGCAGTACTTC
CDR3aa: CASTDRVAEQYF

j_gene: TRBJ1-6
v_gene: TRBV19
len: 16
d_gene: -
abundance: -
CDR3nt: TGTGCCAGTTCCTTTCGACAGTCCCGACATAATTCACCCCTCCACTTT
CDR3aa: CASSFRQSRHNSPLHF

j_gene: TRBJ1-5
v_gene: TRBV28
len: 14
d_gene: TRBD1
abundance: once
CDR3nt: TGTGCCAGCAGGTCGGGACAGCCTATACAGCCCCAGCATTTT
CDR3aa: CASRSGQPIQPQHF

j_gene: TRBJ1-1
v_gene: TRBV10-3
len: 13
d_gene: TRBD1
abundance: -
CDR3nt: TGTGCCATCAGCATGGACCGGGACAGGGAAGCTTTCTTT
CDR3aa: CAISMDRDREAFF

j_gene: TRBJ1-4
v_gene: TRBV3-1/TRBV3-2
len: 14
d_gene: -
abundance: medium-sized
CDR3nt: TGTGCCAGCAGCCAAGAAAGCCGGCGGGGAAAACTGTTTTTT
CDR3aa: CASSQESRRGKLFF

j_gene: TRBJ2-7
v_gene: TRBV7-8
len: 15
d_gene: -
abundance: -
CDR3nt: TGTGCCAGCAGCCGAGGCGGAACAGGGAACTACGAGCAGTACTTC
CDR3aa: CASSRGGTGNYEQYF

j_gene: TRBJ1-6
v_gene: TRBV27
len: 17
d_gene: -
abundance: -
CDR3nt: TGTGCCAGCAGTCAGGGGACGCGGACCCCGTATAATTCACCCCTCCACTTT
CDR3aa: CASSQGTRTPYNSPLHF

j_gene: TRBJ2-2
v_gene: TRBV4-2
len: 17
d_gene: TRBD2
abundance: once
CDR3nt: TGTGCCAGCAGCCAAGATACGGGGGCGGGGGGGACCGGGGAGCTGTTTTTT
CDR3aa: CASSQDTGAGGTGELFF

j_gene: TRBJ2-3
v_gene: TRBV5-6
len: 16
d_gene: TRBD2
abundance: -
CDR3nt: TGTGCCAGCAGCTTGCTGAGCGGGGGGGGGCCAGATACGCAGTATTTT
CDR3aa: CASSLLSGGGPDTQYF

j_gene: TRBJ2-3
v_gene: TRBV7-9
len: 18
d_gene: TRBD2
abundance: -
CDR3nt: TGTGCCAGCAGCTCGGGCCGTCGGACTAGCGGGGTCACAGATACGCAGTATTTT
CDR3aa: CASSSGRRTSGVTDTQYF

j_gene: TRBJ2-2
v_gene: TRBV2
len: 16
d_gene: -
abundance: few
CDR3nt: TGTGCCAGCATTGAAAAAGGGAAGAGGGACACCGGGGAGCTGTTTTTT
CDR3aa: CASIEKGKRDTGELFF

j_gene: TRBJ2-3
v_gene: TRBV3-1/TRBV3-2
len: 16
d_gene: -
abundance: -
CDR3nt: TGTGCCAGCAGCCGGGGACTTTTTAACCCCACAGATACGCAGTATTTT
CDR3aa: CASSRGLFNPTDTQYF

j_gene: TRBJ2-3
v_gene: TRBV4-2
len: 17
d_gene: TRBD2
abundance: -
CDR3nt: TGTGCCAGCAGCCAAGATGCAGCGGGGGTAAGCACAGATACGCAGTATTTT
CDR3aa: CASSQDAAGVSTDTQYF

j_gene: TRBJ1-2
v_gene: TRBV7-9
len: 14
d_gene: -
abundance: -
CDR3nt: TGTGCCAGCAGCTTCGGCGACAGGAACTATGGCTACACCTTC
CDR3aa: CASSFGDRNYGYTF

j_gene: TRBJ1-4
v_gene: TRBV27
len: 13
d_gene: TRBD1
abundance: -
CDR3nt: TGTGCCAGCAGCGGACAGGGGAGTGAAAAACTGTTTTTT
CDR3aa: CASSGQGSEKLFF

j_gene: TRBJ1-5
v_gene: TRBV10-1
len: 14
d_gene: -
abundance: medium-sized
CDR3nt: TGCGCCAGCACTTTCCTATATAGCAATCAGCCCCAGCATTTT
CDR3aa: CASTFLYSNQPQHF

j_gene: TRBJ1-1
v_gene: TRBV7-9
len: 13
d_gene: TRBD1
abundance: -
CDR3nt: TGTGCCAGCAGCCTGACAGGGGTCACTGAAGCTTTCTTT
CDR3aa: CASSLTGVTEAFF

j_gene: TRBJ2-3
v_gene: TRBV9
len: 15
d_gene: TRBD2
abundance: -
CDR3nt: TGTGCCAGCGGTACTAGCGGGTGGAGCACAGATACGCAGTATTTT
CDR3aa: CASGTSGWSTDTQYF

j_gene: TRBJ2-7
v_gene: TRBV6-6
len: 15
d_gene: TRBD1
abundance: -
CDR3nt: TGTGCCAGCGGGGTGGAGGACAGGGGGTTTTACGAGCAGTACTTC
CDR3aa: CASGVEDRGFYEQYF

j_gene: TRBJ2-5
v_gene: TRBV6-5
len: 16
d_gene: TRBD2
abundance: -
CDR3nt: TGTGCCAGCAGTTACTCGCGGCTAGCGGGCCAAGAGACCCAGTACTTC
CDR3aa: CASSYSRLAGQETQYF

j_gene: TRBJ1-1
v_gene: TRBV11-3
len: 13
d_gene: -
abundance: -
CDR3nt: TGTGCCAGCAGCTTAGAGACGGGAACTGAAGCTTTCTTT
CDR3aa: CASSLETGTEAFF

j_gene: TRBJ1-4
v_gene: TRBV5-1
len: 14
d_gene: TRBD1
abundance: -
CDR3nt: TGCGCCAGCAGCACACAGGGACAGGATGAAAAACTGTTTTTT
CDR3aa: CASSTQGQDEKLFF

j_gene: TRBJ1-2
v_gene: TRBV11-2
len: 14
d_gene: TRBD1
abundance: -
CDR3nt: TGTGCCAGCACGAAAGGGACAGCGAACTATGGCTACACCTTC
CDR3aa: CASTKGTANYGYTF

j_gene: TRBJ2-3
v_gene: TRBV5-5
len: 13
d_gene: -
abundance: -
CDR3nt: TGTGCCAGCAGCTTGGCCCTATCGGATACGCAGTATTTT
CDR3aa: CASSLALSDTQYF

j_gene: TRBJ1-1
v_gene: TRBV10-3
len: 14
d_gene: -
abundance: -
CDR3nt: TGTGCCATCACCCCAGATAACCCAAACACTGAAGCTTTCTTT
CDR3aa: CAITPDNPNTEAFF

j_gene: TRBJ2-3
v_gene: TRBV5-6
len: 14
d_gene: -
abundance: -
CDR3nt: TGTGCCAGCAGCTTGGTCGGGAGTTTAGATACGCAGTATTTT
CDR3aa: CASSLVGSLDTQYF

j_gene: TRBJ2-1
v_gene: TRBV9
len: 14
d_gene: TRBD2
abundance: -
CDR3nt: TGTGCCAGCAGCATGGGACTAGCCTGGAATGAGCAGTTCTTC
CDR3aa: CASSMGLAWNEQFF

j_gene: TRBJ1-1
v_gene: TRBV19
len: 15
d_gene: TRBD1
abundance: -
CDR3nt: TGTGCCAGTACCGGGACAGGGGTTGTAGGCACTGAAGCTTTCTTT
CDR3aa: CASTGTGVVGTEAFF

j_gene: TRBJ2-3
v_gene: TRBV7-2
len: 13
d_gene: -
abundance: -
CDR3nt: TGTGCCAGCAGCTTCAATTCAGTAGATACGCAGTATTTT
CDR3aa: CASSFNSVDTQYF

j_gene: TRBJ1-2
v_gene: TRBV11-3
len: 14
d_gene: TRBD1
abundance: -
CDR3nt: TGTGCCAGCAGCCCGGACAGGGCTAACTATGGCTACACCTTC
CDR3aa: CASSPDRANYGYTF